A selection of T cell receptor beta chains follows, all from one sample in a study of CD8 T cells in Susac syndrome. TCRdb redid the calling of the immunoSEQ multiplex PCR reads with MiXCR, one entry per CDR3 protein. The sample includes about 280,000 distinct CDR3 sequences, approximately 85% of them seen just once. Sequenced material: CD8+ T cells from PBMCs. The source of these receptors is a human donor with multiple sclerosis. Each CDR3 is given with its conserved first and last residue. The D gene is left open where the match is weak. For some rows the clone size is stated as once, few or many, or as a class when expanded; others skip it.

cdr3_aa cdr3_nt d_call j_call v_call clone_size cdr3_length
CASSLRLAGVNTQYF TGTGCCAGCAGCCTTCGACTAGCGGGAGTGAATACGCAGTATTTT TRBD2 TRBJ2-3 TRBV13 - 15
CASRTGPSGPQHF TGTGCCAGCAGGACGGGACCGTCAGGGCCCCAGCATTTT - TRBJ1-5 TRBV27 - 13
CSVELVAEQYF TGCAGCGTTGAACTAGTGGCCGAGCAGTACTTC - TRBJ2-7 TRBV29-1 - 11
CASSLGSGGGNGQFF TGCGCCAGCAGCTTGGGGTCGGGAGGGGGCAATGGGCAGTTCTTC - TRBJ2-1 TRBV5-1 - 15
CAISDPGRSSYNEQFF TGTGCCATCAGTGATCCGGGCCGATCCTCCTACAATGAGCAGTTCTTC - TRBJ2-1 TRBV10-3 - 16
CASSAFLAGGQHEQYF TGTGCCAGCAGCGCCTTTCTAGCGGGAGGGCAGCACGAGCAGTACTTC TRBD2 TRBJ2-7 TRBV9 - 16
CAWSWGLLEAQYF TGTGCCTGGAGTTGGGGACTGCTGGAGGCCCAGTACTTC - TRBJ2-5 TRBV30 - 13
CASSLIREYTNEQFF TGTGCCAGCAGCTTGATCCGGGAGTACACCAATGAGCAGTTCTTC - TRBJ2-1 TRBV5-4 - 15
CASSQTGGGRSSYEQYF TGTGCCAGCAGTCAGACAGGGGGCGGGCGTTCTTCCTACGAGCAGTACTTC TRBD1 TRBJ2-7 TRBV6-1 - 17
CASSGGGVSSPLHF TGTGCCAGCAGCGGGGGGGGTGTATCGTCACCCCTCCACTTT - TRBJ1-6 TRBV13 - 14
CGTGPTYTEAFF TGTGGTACAGGGCCTACTTACACTGAAGCTTTCTTT - TRBJ1-1 TRBV12-5 - 12
CARCEREAPYNEQFF TGCGCCCGTTGTGAGCGGGAGGCCCCCTACAATGAGCAGTTCTTC TRBD2 TRBJ2-1 TRBV23-1 - 15
CASSPSRGKNIQYF TGTGCCAGCAGCCCCTCGAGGGGCAAAAACATTCAGTACTTC - TRBJ2-4 TRBV11-2 - 14
CASSLAKAQDTQYF TGTGCCAGCAGCTTGGCCAAAGCGCAGGATACGCAGTATTTT - TRBJ2-3 TRBV5-4 - 14
CAWNGDPGQGAYNEQFF TGTGCCTGGAACGGAGATCCGGGACAGGGGGCCTACAATGAGCAGTTCTTC TRBD1 TRBJ2-1 TRBV30 once 17
CATSSQREGPREKLFF TGTGCCACCAGCTCCCAAAGGGAAGGGCCTAGGGAAAAACTGTTTTTT - TRBJ1-4 TRBV15 - 16
CASSLKGEEGIYGYTF TGTGCCAGCAGCTTAAAGGGTGAGGAGGGGATCTATGGCTACACCTTC - TRBJ1-2 TRBV13 - 16
CASSSVGTGSYEQYF TGTGCCAGCAGTTCCGTGGGGACAGGGTCCTACGAGCAGTACTTC TRBD1 TRBJ2-7 TRBV27 - 15
CASSPSQGNSNQPQHF TGTGCCAGCAGTCCCTCCCAGGGTAATAGCAATCAGCCCCAGCATTTT - TRBJ1-5 TRBV27 - 16
CASSPPGLAAPYQGETQYF TGTGCCAGCAGTCCCCCGGGACTAGCGGCCCCCTACCAGGGGGAGACCCAGTACTTC TRBD2 TRBJ2-5 TRBV5-6 once 19
CASSVDRRTGGGNTIYF TGTGCCAGCAGCGTAGATCGTAGGACCGGAGGTGGAAACACCATATATTTT - TRBJ1-3 TRBV9 - 17
CASSLAGREQFF TGTGCCAGCAGCTTAGCGGGGCGCGAGCAGTTCTTC - TRBJ2-1 TRBV7-6 once 12
CASGLAGVGNTEAFF TGTGCCAGCGGCTTGGCTGGCGTTGGGAACACTGAAGCTTTCTTT - TRBJ1-1 TRBV5-6 - 15
CASSPSGSGALNNEQFF TGTGCCAGCAGCCCATCGGGTAGCGGGGCACTAAACAATGAGCAGTTCTTC TRBD2 TRBJ2-1 TRBV7-8 - 17
CASSVAGEVSYTGGLFF TGTGCCAGCAGCGTAGCTGGGGAGGTCAGCTACACCGGGGGGCTGTTTTTT - TRBJ2-2 TRBV9 - 17
CASSLSEHGPYYEQYF TGTGCCAGCAGTTTATCGGAACACGGCCCCTACTACGAGCAGTACTTC - TRBJ2-7 TRBV27 - 16
CASSQDPNAEGTGELFF TGCGCCAGCAGCCAAGATCCAAATGCGGAGGGAACCGGGGAGCTGTTTTTT - TRBJ2-2 TRBV4-1 - 17
CASSSKREAYNEQFF TGTGCCAGCAGTTCGAAGCGGGAGGCCTACAATGAGCAGTTCTTC TRBD2 TRBJ2-1 TRBV27 - 15
CASSLGGSSVHEQFF TGTGCCAGCAGCTTAGGCGGGTCGTCAGTCCATGAGCAGTTCTTC - TRBJ2-1 TRBV7-9 - 15
CASSSTSNPINEQFF TGTGCCAGCTCGTCCACTAGCAACCCTATCAATGAGCAGTTCTTC - TRBJ2-1 TRBV18 - 15
CASSLVGSRTEAFF TGTGCCAGCAGTTTAGTGGGCAGTCGGACTGAAGCTTTCTTT - TRBJ1-1 TRBV27 once 14
CASSWDGTDTQYF TGTGCCAGCAGCTGGGACGGCACAGATACGCAGTATTTT - TRBJ2-3 TRBV5-6 - 13
CASSQARLAGGPEQFF TGTGCCAGCAGCCAAGCCCGACTAGCGGGAGGGCCTGAGCAGTTCTTC TRBD2 TRBJ2-1 TRBV3-1 - 16
CASGLGAAGGNQPQHF TGTGCCAGCGGCTTAGGGGCGGCTGGGGGCAATCAGCCCCAGCATTTT - TRBJ1-5 TRBV7-9 - 16
CASSLGGRPSYNEQFF TGTGCCAGCAGCTTAGGCGGGAGGCCCTCCTACAATGAGCAGTTCTTC TRBD2 TRBJ2-1 TRBV7-9 - 16
CASSIRSFLTDTQYF TGTGCCAGCAGCATAAGATCTTTCCTCACAGATACGCAGTATTTT - TRBJ2-3 TRBV7-9 - 15
CASSLAANEQFF TGTGCCAGCAGCTTAGCTGCCAATGAGCAGTTCTTC - TRBJ2-1 TRBV7-2 - 12
CASSALFGGLNQETQYF TGTGCCAGTAGTGCGCTTTTCGGGGGTCTGAACCAAGAGACCCAGTACTTC - TRBJ2-5 TRBV19 - 17
CATSRVPGYPYEQYF TGTGCCACCAGCAGGGTCCCGGGATACCCCTACGAGCAGTACTTC - TRBJ2-7 TRBV15 - 15
CASSLPKGYRNQPQHF TGTGCCAGCAGCTTACCCAAGGGCTACCGCAATCAGCCCCAGCATTTT - TRBJ1-5 TRBV7-8 - 16
CASSQDGPNEKLFF TGCGCCAGCAGCCAGGACGGTCCTAATGAAAAACTGTTTTTT - TRBJ1-4 TRBV5-1 - 14
CASSQESGEGEYEQYF TGTGCCAGCAGCCAAGAATCTGGGGAGGGGGAATACGAGCAGTACTTC - TRBJ2-7 TRBV4-2 - 16
CASSVGDKANTIYF TGTGCCAGCAGCGTAGGGGACAAGGCAAACACCATATATTTT - TRBJ1-3 TRBV9 - 14
CASRATGSTYEQYF TGTGCCAGCCGGGCAACAGGGTCTACCTACGAGCAGTACTTC - TRBJ2-7 TRBV6-5 - 14
CASSPEIPGSQETQYF TGTGCCAGCTCACCCGAGATACCGGGGTCCCAAGAGACCCAGTACTTC - TRBJ2-5 TRBV18 - 16
CASSLISDGETQYF TGTGCTAGCAGCTTAATCAGCGATGGGGAGACCCAGTACTTC - TRBJ2-5 TRBV7-7 - 14
CASTVTGRTGELFF TGTGCCAGCACCGTGACAGGGAGAACCGGGGAGCTGTTTTTT TRBD1 TRBJ2-2 TRBV27 - 14
CASSLEYSGSKDTQYF TGTGCCAGCAGCTTAGAGTACAGCGGGAGCAAAGATACGCAGTATTTT TRBD2 TRBJ2-3 TRBV11-2 once 16
CAVEAGTDTGELFF TGTGCCGTAGAAGCCGGGACGGACACCGGGGAGCTGTTTTTT - TRBJ2-2 TRBV10-3 - 14
CASSQDREDRGLYEQYF TGTGCCAGCAGCCAAGATCGGGAGGACAGGGGGCTCTACGAGCAGTACTTC TRBD1 TRBJ2-7 TRBV4-2 - 17
CASRRGSGELFF TGTGCCAGCCGTCGGGGCTCCGGGGAGCTGTTTTTT - TRBJ2-2 TRBV27 - 12
CAWSVRAGVFTDTQYF TGTGCCTGGAGTGTACGTGCGGGAGTTTTCACAGATACGCAGTATTTT TRBD2 TRBJ2-3 TRBV30 - 16